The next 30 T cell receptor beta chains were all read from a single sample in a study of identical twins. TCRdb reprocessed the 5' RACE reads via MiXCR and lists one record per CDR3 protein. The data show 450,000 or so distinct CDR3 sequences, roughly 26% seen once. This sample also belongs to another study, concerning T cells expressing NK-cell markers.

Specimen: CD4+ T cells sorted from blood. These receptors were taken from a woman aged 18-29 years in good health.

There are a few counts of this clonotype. The CDR3 loop reads CASSFSGGVSSYEQYF. The CDR3 DNA reads TGTGCCAGCAGTTTTTCAGGGGGCGTAAGCTCCTACGAGCAGTACTTC. The chain links TRBV7-6 to TRBJ2-7, with 8 bases that match TRBD1. CDR1 SGHVS and CDR2 FNYEAQ come from the germline V gene. The CDR3 has 16 residues. Trimming cost V 6 bases and J 0 bases; bases outside gene matches: 10.

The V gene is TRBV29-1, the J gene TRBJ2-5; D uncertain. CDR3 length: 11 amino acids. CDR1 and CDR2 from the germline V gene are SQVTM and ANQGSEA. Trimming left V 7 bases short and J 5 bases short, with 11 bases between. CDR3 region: CSGRTRETQYF. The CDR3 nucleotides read TGCAGCGGTCGGACCCGGGAGACCCAGTACTTC.

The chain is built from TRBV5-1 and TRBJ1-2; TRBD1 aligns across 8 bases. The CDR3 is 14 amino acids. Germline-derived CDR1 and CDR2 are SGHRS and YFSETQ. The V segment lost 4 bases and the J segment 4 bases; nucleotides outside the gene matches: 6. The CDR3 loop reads CASSRTGSTYGYTF. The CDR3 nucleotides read TGCGCCAGCAGCCGGACAGGGTCGACCTATGGCTACACCTTC.

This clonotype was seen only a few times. In DNA form, the CDR3 reads TGTGCCAGCAGCAATGCGAGACTGAGGGCCTACAATGAGCAGTTCTTC. The encoded protein is CASSNARLRAYNEQFF. This chain uses TRBV21-1 with TRBJ2-1; the DNA was not compared with TRBD2, the D call given in the table. TRBV21-1 is deemed a pseudogene. The CDR3 has 16 residues.

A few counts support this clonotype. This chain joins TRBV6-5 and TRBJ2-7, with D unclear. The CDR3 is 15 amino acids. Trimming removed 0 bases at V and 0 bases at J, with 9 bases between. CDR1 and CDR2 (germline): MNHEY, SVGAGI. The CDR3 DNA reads TGTGCCAGCAGTTACTCGTTGGGCTACTCCTACGAGCAGTACTTC. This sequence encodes CASSYSLGYSYEQYF.

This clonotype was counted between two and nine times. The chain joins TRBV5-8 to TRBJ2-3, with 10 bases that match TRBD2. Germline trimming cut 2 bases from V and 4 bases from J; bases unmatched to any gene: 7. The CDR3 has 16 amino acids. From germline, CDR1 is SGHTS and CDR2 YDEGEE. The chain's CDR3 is CASSFYLAGVADTQYF. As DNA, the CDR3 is TGTGCCAGCAGCTTTTACCTAGCGGGAGTGGCAGATACGCAGTATTTT.

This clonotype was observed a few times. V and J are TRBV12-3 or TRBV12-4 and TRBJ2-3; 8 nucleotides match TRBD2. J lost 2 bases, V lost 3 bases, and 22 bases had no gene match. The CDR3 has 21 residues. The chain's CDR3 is CASSLDFSWRGVRHNTDTQYF. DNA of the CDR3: TGTGCCAGCAGTTTGGACTTTTCTTGGCGGGGGGTCCGACACAACACAGATACGCAGTATTTT.

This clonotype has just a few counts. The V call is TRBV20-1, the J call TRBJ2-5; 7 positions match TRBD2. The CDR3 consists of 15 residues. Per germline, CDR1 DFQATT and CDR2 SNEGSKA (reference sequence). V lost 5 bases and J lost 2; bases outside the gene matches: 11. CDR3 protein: CSARSGRGIQETQYF. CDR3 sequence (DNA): TGCAGTGCTCGTTCGGGGCGGGGGATACAAGAGACCCAGTACTTC.

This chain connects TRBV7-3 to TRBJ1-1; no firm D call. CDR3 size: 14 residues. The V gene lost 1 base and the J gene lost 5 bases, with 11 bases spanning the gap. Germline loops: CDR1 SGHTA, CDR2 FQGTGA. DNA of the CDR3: TGTGCCAGCAGCTTAATAGGCGGGCTAACTGAAGCTTTCTTT. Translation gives CASSLIGGLTEAFF.

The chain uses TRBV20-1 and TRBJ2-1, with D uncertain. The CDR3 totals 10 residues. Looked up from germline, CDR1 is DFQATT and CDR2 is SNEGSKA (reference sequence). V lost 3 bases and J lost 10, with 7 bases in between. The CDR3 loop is CSARGEEQFF. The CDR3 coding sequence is TGCAGTGCTAGGGGCGAGGAGCAGTTCTTC.

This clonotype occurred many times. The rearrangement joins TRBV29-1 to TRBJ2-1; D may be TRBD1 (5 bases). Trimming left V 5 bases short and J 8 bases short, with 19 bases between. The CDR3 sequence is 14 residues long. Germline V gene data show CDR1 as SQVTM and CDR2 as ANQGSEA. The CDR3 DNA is TGCAGCGTTACGGACCCGTTAAGGGGCGATGAGCAGTTCTTC. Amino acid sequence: CSVTDPLRGDEQFF.

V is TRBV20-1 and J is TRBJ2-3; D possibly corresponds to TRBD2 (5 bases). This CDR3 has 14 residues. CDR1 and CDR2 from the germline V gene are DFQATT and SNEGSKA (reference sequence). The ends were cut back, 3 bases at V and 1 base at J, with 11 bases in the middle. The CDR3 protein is CSARDFQRTDTQYF. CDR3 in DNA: TGCAGTGCTAGGGACTTCCAACGCACAGATACGCAGTATTTT.

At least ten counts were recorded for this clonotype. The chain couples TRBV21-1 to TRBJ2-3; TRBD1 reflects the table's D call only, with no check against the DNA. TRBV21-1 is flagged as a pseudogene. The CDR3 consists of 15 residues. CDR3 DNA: TGTGCCAGCAGCAAAGGCGAACAGGCCACAGATACGCAGTATTTT. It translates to CASSKGEQATDTQYF.

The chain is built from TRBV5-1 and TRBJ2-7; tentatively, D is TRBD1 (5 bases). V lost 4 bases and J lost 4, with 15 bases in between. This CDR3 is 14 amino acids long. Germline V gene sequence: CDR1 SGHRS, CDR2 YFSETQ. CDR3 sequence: CASSRLTVGYEQYF. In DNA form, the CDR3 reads TGCGCCAGCAGCAGACTGACAGTAGGATACGAGCAGTACTTC.

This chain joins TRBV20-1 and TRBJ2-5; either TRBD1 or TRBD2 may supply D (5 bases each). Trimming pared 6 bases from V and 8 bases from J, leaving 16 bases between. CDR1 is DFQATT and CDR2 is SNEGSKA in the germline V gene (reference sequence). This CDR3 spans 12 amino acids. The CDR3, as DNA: TGCAGTGCCGGCCGGGACCTTGAAACCCAGTACTTC. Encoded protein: CSAGRDLETQYF.

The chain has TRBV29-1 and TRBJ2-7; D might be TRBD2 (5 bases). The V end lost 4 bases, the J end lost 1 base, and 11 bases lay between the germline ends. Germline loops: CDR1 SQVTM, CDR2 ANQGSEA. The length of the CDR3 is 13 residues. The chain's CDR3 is CSVARRLSYEQYF. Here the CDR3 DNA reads TGCAGCGTTGCCCGAAGACTATCCTACGAGCAGTACTTC.

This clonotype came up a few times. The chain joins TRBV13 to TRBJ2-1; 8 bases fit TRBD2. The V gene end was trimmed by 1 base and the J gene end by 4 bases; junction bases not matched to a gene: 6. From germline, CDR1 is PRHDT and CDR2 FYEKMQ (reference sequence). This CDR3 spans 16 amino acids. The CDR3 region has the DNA TGTGCCAGCAGCTTAGATAGTCTAGCGGGTTACAATGAGCAGTTCTTC. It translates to CASSLDSLAGYNEQFF.

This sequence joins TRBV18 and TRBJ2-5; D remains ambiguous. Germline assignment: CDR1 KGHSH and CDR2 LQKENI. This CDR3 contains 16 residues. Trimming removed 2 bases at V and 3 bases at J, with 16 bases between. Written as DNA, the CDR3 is TGTGCCAGCTCACCATTCAGACTTGGGTTTAAAGAGACCCAGTACTTC. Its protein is CASSPFRLGFKETQYF.

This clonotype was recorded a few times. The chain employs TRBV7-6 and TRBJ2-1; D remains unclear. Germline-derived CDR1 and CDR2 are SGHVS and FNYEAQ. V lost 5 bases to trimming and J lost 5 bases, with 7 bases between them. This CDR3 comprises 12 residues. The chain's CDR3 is CASSPRDNEQFF. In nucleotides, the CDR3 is TGTGCCAGCAGCCCTCGAGACAATGAGCAGTTCTTC.

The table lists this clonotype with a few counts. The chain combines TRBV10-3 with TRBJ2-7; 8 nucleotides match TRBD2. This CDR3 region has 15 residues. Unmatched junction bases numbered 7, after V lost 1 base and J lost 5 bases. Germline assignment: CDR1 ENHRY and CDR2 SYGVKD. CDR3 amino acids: CAISEFYGTRNEQYF. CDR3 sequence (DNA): TGTGCCATCAGTGAGTTTTACGGGACTAGGAACGAGCAGTACTTC.

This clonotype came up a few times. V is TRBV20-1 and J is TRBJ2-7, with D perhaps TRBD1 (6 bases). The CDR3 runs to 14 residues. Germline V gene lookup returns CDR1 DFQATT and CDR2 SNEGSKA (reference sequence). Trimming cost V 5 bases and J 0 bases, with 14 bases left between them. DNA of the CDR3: TGCAGTGCTTCCGGGACATGGAGCTCCTACGAGCAGTACTTC. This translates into CSASGTWSSYEQYF.

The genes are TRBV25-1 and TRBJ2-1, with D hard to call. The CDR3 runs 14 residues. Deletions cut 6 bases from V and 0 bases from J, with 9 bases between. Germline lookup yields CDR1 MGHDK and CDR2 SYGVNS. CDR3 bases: TGTGCCAGCAGGGCGGAACCCTCCTACAATGAGCAGTTCTTC. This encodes CASRAEPSYNEQFF.

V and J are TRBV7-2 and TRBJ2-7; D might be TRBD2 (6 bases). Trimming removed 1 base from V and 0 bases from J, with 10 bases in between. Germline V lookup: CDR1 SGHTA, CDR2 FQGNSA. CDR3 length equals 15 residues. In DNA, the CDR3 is TGTGCCAGCAGCTTAGTGTCTAGCGACTCCTACGAGCAGTACTTC. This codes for CASSLVSSDSYEQYF.

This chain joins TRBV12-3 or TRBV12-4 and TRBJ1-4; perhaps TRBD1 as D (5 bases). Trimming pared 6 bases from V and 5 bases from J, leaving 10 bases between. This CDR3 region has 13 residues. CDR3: CASRWGGNEKLFF. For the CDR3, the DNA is TGTGCCAGCAGATGGGGCGGGAATGAAAAACTGTTTTTT.

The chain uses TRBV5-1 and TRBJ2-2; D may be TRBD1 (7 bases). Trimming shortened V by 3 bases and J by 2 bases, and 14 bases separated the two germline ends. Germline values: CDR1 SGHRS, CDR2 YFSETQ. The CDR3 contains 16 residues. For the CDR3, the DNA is TGCGCCAGCAGCTCGGAGGGACAGACCAACACCGGGGAGCTGTTTTTT. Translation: CASSSEGQTNTGELFF.

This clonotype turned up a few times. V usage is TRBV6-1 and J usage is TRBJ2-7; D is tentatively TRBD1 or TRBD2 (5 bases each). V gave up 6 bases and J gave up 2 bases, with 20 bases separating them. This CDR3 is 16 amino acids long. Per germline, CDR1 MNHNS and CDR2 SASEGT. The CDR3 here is CASSQTSGTDAYEQYF. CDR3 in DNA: TGTGCCAGCAGCCAGACCTCCGGGACCGACGCCTACGAGCAGTACTTC.

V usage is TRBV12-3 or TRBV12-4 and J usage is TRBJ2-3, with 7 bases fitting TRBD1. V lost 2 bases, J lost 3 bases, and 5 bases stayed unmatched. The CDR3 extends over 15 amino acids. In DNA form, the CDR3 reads TGTGCCAGCAGTTTACTAGGACAGGTAACAGATACGCAGTATTTT. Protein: CASSLLGQVTDTQYF.

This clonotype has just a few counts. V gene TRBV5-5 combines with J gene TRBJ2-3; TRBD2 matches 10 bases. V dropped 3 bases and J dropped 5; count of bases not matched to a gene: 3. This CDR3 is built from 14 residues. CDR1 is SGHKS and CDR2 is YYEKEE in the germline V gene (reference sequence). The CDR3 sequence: CASSSLAGIDTQYF. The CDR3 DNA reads TGTGCCAGCAGCTCACTAGCGGGGATAGATACGCAGTATTTT.

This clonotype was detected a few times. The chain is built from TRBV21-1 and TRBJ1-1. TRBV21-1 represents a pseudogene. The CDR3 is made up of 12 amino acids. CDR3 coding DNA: TGTGCCAAGAGACGAGTGAACACTGAAGCTTTCTTT. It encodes CAKRRVNTEAFF.

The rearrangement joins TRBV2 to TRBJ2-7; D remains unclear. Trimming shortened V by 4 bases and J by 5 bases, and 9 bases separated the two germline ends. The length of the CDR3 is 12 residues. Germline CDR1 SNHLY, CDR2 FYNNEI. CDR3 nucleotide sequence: TGTGCCAGCAGTGGGATTTTCGACGAGCAGTACTTC. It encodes CASSGIFDEQYF.